One sample yielded the 4 T cell receptor beta chains listed below, sequenced in a study of STAT5B mutations in CD4+ large granular lymphocyte leukemia. Sequenced by immunoSEQ multiplex PCR; TCRdb stores in-frame clones only, minus some. The sample lists fewer than 35,000 clones, approximately 70% occurring once. The sample consisted of CD4+ T cells from blood buffy coats. Source of these receptors: a human donor in good health.

The gene calls are TRBV28 and TRBJ1-6; no definite D call. The CDR3 is made up of 14 amino acids. The V gene's germline CDR1 is MDHEN and CDR2 SYDVKM. With 5 bases removed from V and 7 bases from J, the gap between germline ends came to 12 bases. CDR3 protein: CASSLQVTNSPLHF. CDR3 DNA sequence: TGTGCCAGCAGTCTCCAGGTGACGAATTCACCCCTCCACTTT.

The CDR3 is CASSLSRGSVNTGELFF. CDR3 nucleotide sequence: TGTGCCAGCAGCCTTAGCAGGGGTTCGGTGAACACCGGGGAGCTGTTTTTT. V and J are TRBV7-8 and TRBJ2-2; D may be TRBD1 (6 bases). In germline, CDR1 is SGHVS, CDR2 FQNEAQ. The CDR3 loop spans 17 amino acids. V was pared by 5 bases and J by 1 base, with 17 bases between.

This chain joins TRBV15 and TRBJ1-4; D gene ambiguous. The CDR3 length is 15 residues. Germline CDR1 and CDR2: LNHNV and YYDKDF (reference sequence). V was shortened by 0 bases and J by 4 bases, with 9 bases between the two germline ends. CDR3 DNA sequence: TGTGCCACCAGCAGAGAAGGCAGGTTTAATGAAAAACTGTTTTTT. It is translated as CATSREGRFNEKLFF.

V is TRBV19 and J is TRBJ2-3; D gene unclear. The CDR3 consists of 15 residues. Per germline, CDR1 LNHDA and CDR2 SQIVND (reference sequence). V lost 3 bases, J lost 4 bases, and 14 bases lay in between. The CDR3 DNA follows: TGTGCCAGTAGTATTCACAGAGACTGGTCAGATACGCAGTATTTT. The encoded protein is CASSIHRDWSDTQYF.